This T cell receptor beta chain was sequenced in a study of shared clonotypes between healthy human individuals. Whole-study context: For every donor, three CD4 naive, three CD4 memory, two CD8 naive and one CD8 memory plates were used.

The V end was cut by 2 bases, the J end by 5 bases, with 14 bases between. Germline V gene lookup returns CDR1 SGHRS and CDR2 YFSETQ. The CDR3 is 14 residues long. Method: immunoSEQ multiplex PCR; TCRdb's copy keeps in-frame clones and lacks some. The sample lists 2 million to 2.5 million clones; under 97% were seen once. The receptor was derived from a man between 18 and 35 years old in good health. The sample taken for sequencing was naive CD4+ T cells sorted from blood. The sample's subset: CD45RA+ positively selected. The chain has TRBV5-1 and TRBJ2-7; D possibly corresponds to TRBD1 (5 bases). This CDR3 is CASSFGRGIDEQYF. In DNA form, the CDR3 reads TGCGCCAGCAGCTTCGGAAGGGGAATCGACGAGCAGTACTTC. Complete variable domain (other parts from reference TRBV5-1 and TRBJ2-7): KAGVTQTPRYLIKTRGQQVTLSCSPISGHRSVSWYQQTPGQGLQFLFEYFSETQRNKGNFPGRFSGRQFSNSRSEMNVSTLELGDSALYLCASSFGRGIDEQYFGPGTRLTVT.